Below, one T cell receptor (beta chain) is given with its context. The data stem from a study of blood T cell repertoires in COVID-19. The CDR3 sequence is 13 residues long. V was shortened by 0 bases and J by 5 bases, with 8 bases between the two germline ends. The V gene's germline CDR1 is SGHRS and CDR2 YFSETQ. Repertoires were generated with immunoSEQ multiplex PCR, while TCRdb's copy carries only in-frame clones and drops some. The sample holds some 100,000 clones, 80% to 90% seen once. The V gene is TRBV5-1, the J gene TRBJ1-1; D not resolved. This clonotype originated in a man in his forties or fifties with COVID-19, enrolled during active disease. The source material was peripheral blood. DNA of the CDR3: TGCGCCAGCAGCTTGGATTTCCGGACTGAAGCTTTCTTT. It codes for CASSLDFRTEAFF.